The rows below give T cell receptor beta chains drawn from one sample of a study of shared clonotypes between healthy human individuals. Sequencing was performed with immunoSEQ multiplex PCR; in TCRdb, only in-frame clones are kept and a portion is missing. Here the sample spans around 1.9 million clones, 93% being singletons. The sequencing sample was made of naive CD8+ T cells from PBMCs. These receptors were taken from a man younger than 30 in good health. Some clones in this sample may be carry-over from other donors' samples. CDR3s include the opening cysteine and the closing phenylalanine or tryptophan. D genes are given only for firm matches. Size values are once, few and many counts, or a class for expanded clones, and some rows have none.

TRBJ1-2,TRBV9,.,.,TGTGCCAGCAGCGTAGGGGTCAGCAACTATGGCTACACCTTC,CASSVGVSNYGYTF
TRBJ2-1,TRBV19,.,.,TGTGCCAGTAGTCCGAGCTCCTACAATGAGCAGTTCTTC,CASSPSSYNEQFF
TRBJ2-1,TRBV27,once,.,TGTGCCAGCAGCCCCGGGGCGCTCAATGAGCAGTTCTTC,CASSPGALNEQFF
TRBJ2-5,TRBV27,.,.,TGTGCCAGCAGTTTATCTGGGGGCCGGGAGACCCAGTACTTC,CASSLSGGRETQYF
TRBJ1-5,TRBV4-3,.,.,TGCCCCGCCTCCGCGGGGCCATTCTCCTTTAGGCCCCAGCATTTT,CPASAGPFSFRPQHF
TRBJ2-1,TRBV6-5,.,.,TGTGCCAGCAGTCGCTTTTCTTCTTACAATGAGCAGTTCTTC,CASSRFSSYNEQFF
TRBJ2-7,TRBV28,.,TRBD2,TGTGCCAGCACCCCCGGGACTAGCGCCGCCTACGAGCAGTACTTC,CASTPGTSAAYEQYF
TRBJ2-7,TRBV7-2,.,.,TGTGCCAGCAGCTTTCGACAGACGCAGTACGAGCAGTACTTC,CASSFRQTQYEQYF
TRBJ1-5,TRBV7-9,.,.,TGTGCCAGTTGTCTAGATGGCAATCAGCCCCAGCATTTT,CASCLDGNQPQHF
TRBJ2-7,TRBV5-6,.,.,TGTGCCAGCAGCTTGGCAGGGATATCGCCCTACGAGCAGTACTTC,CASSLAGISPYEQYF
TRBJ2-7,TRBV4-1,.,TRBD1,TGCGCCAGCAGCCCGGACAGGGCTTCCTACGAGCAGTACTTC,CASSPDRASYEQYF
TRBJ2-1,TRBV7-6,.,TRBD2,TGTGCCAGCAGCTTAGTCTTCCCTTCGCGGGAGAGGTACAATGAGCAGTTCTTC,CASSLVFPSRERYNEQFF
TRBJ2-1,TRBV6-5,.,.,TGTGCCAGCAGTTACGACAGCCACAATGAGCAGTTCTTC,CASSYDSHNEQFF
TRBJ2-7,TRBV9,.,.,TGTGCCAGCAGCATAGATCCGGGCCCCGGGTACGAGCAGTACTTC,CASSIDPGPGYEQYF
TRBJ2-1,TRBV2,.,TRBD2,TGTGCCAGCAGTGATGCGGGAGGGCCACGTAATGAGCAGTTCTTC,CASSDAGGPRNEQFF
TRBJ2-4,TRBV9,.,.,TGTGCCAGCAGTCTCAGCCCGGCCAAAAACATTCAGTACTTC,CASSLSPAKNIQYF
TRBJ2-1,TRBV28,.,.,TGTGCCAGCAGTTTGGTGGGAGGAGCCCGAAGTGAGCAGTTCTTC,CASSLVGGARSEQFF
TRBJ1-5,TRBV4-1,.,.,TGCGCCAGCAGCCAAGCTTGGACCCTCCCCAATCAGCCCCAGCATTTT,CASSQAWTLPNQPQHF
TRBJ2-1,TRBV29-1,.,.,TGCAGCGTTGTCAAAGGGACCTACAATGAGCAGTTCTTC,CSVVKGTYNEQFF
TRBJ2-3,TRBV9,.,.,TGTGCCAGCAGCGCCATCAGGGGATTGGAAACAGATACGCAGTATTTT,CASSAIRGLETDTQYF
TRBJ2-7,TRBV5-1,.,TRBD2,TGCGCCAGCAGCTTGGAACTAGCGGGGACCTACGAGCAGTACTTC,CASSLELAGTYEQYF
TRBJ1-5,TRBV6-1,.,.,TGTGCCAGCAGTGAAAGCCCGGGCGGCAATCAGCCCCAGCATTTT,CASSESPGGNQPQHF
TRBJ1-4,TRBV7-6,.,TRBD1,TGTGCCAGCAGCTTAGCCGCAACAGGGGGCCCTAAGGGGCTGTTTTTT,CASSLAATGGPKGLFF
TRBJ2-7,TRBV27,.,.,TGTGCCAGCAGTTTATCGTCCCTGACCTACGAGCAGTACTTC,CASSLSSLTYEQYF
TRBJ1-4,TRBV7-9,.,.,TGTGCCAGCAGCAGTCCCGCCGGGAGGTCCATGTTTTTT,CASSSPAGRSMFF
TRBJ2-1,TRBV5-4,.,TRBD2,TGTGCCAGCAGCTTGGGGGCCCCTAGCGGGACCAATGAGCAGTTCTTC,CASSLGAPSGTNEQFF
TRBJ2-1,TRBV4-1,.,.,TGCGCCAGCAGCCCTAAAGCGGAAACCTACAATGAGCAGTTCTTC,CASSPKAETYNEQFF
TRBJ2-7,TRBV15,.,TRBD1,TGTGCCACCAGGCGGACAGGGCTACCTTTGGACGAGCAGTACTTC,CATRRTGLPLDEQYF
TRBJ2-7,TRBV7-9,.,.,TGTGCCAGCAGCCAAATGGGGGGTTCCCTTTACGAGCAGTACTTC,CASSQMGGSLYEQYF
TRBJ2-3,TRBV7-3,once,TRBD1,TGTGCCAGCAGCTTAAAAAAGGGGGCAGGAGATACGCAGTATTTT,CASSLKKGAGDTQYF
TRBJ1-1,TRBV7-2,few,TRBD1,TGTGCCAGCAGCTTCAACAGGGGAAGCACTGAAGCTTTCTTT,CASSFNRGSTEAFF
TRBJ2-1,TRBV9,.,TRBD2,TGTGCCAGCAGTGTGACTAGCGGGAACATCAATGAGCAGTTCTTC,CASSVTSGNINEQFF
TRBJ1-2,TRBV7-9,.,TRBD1,TGTGCCAGCAGCCCACAGGGGCGGAATGGCTACACCTTC,CASSPQGRNGYTF
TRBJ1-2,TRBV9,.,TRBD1,TGTGCCAGCAGCGTAGGGGACAGCAGGAACTATGGCTACACCTTC,CASSVGDSRNYGYTF
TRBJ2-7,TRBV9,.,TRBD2,TGTGCCAGCAGCGTAGCGGCGGCGGGAGGACCCTACGAGCAGTACTTC,CASSVAAAGGPYEQYF
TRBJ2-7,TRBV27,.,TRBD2,TGTGCCAGCAGACCTAGACTAGCGGCATCCTACGAGCAGTACTTC,CASRPRLAASYEQYF
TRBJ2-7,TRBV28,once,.,TGTGCCAGCAGAGAGCGGGTTCACTACGAGCAGTACTTC,CASRERVHYEQYF
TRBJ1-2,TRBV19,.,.,TGTGCCAGTAGTATACCGAGCTACCCGGCTGGCTACACCTTC,CASSIPSYPAGYTF
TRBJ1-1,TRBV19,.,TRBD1,TGTGCCAGTAGTATCCTCCCAGGGGGCGGTACTGACACTGAAGCTTTCTTT,CASSILPGGGTDTEAFF
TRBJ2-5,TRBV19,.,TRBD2,TGTGCCAGTAGTATGCGGACTAGCGGTTACCAAGAGACCCAGTACTTC,CASSMRTSGYQETQYF
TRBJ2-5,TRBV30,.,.,TGTGCCTGGAGTGCGACAGGGAGGGAGACCCAGTACTTC,CAWSATGRETQYF
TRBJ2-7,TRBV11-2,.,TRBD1,TGTGCCAGCAGACGGTCGGACAGGTTAGCCTCCTACGAGCAGTACTTC,CASRRSDRLASYEQYF
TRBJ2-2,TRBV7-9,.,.,TGTGCCAGCAGCTCGATCCTCAGTTCAAGGACCGGGGAGCTGTTTTTT,CASSSILSSRTGELFF
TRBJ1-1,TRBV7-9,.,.,TGTGCCAGCAGCTTAGGTTCAATGGGTCGGGGGAGGCCTGAAGCTTTCTTT,CASSLGSMGRGRPEAFF
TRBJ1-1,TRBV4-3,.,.,TGCGCCAGCAGCCAAGATCTGAGCCCAAGGACTGAAGCTTTCTTT,CASSQDLSPRTEAFF
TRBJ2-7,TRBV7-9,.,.,TGTGCCAGCAGCCCGACGCCCAGGGGACGGGGCGAGCAGTACTTC,CASSPTPRGRGEQYF
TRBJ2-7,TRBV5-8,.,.,TGTGCCAGCAGCTTGGTAAGGGACATGAGCTCCTACGAGCAGTACTTC,CASSLVRDMSSYEQYF
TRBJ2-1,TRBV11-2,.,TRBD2,TGTGCCAGCAGCTCAGTTTCTCCATCTAGCGGGAGGGACTTAGGTGAGCAGTTCTTC,CASSSVSPSSGRDLGEQFF
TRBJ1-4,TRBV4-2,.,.,TGTGCCAGCAGCCCGATTAACAGGGAGGTTCATGAAAAACTGTTTTTT,CASSPINREVHEKLFF